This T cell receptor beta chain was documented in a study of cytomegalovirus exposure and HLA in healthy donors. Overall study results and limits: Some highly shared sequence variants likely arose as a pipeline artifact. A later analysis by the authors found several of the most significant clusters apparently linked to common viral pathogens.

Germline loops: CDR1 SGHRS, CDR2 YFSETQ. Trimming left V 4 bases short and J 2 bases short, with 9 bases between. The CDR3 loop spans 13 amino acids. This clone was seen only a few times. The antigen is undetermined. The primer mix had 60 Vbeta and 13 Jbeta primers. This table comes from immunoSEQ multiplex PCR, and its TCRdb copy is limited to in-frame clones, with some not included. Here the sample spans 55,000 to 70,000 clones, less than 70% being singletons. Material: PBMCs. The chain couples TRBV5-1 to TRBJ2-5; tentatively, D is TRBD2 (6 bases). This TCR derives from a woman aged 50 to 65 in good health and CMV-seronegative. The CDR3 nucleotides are TGCGCCAGCAGCAGGGGAGGACAAGAGACCCAGTACTTC. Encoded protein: CASSRGGQETQYF. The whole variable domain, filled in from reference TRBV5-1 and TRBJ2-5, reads KAGVTQTPRYLIKTRGQQVTLSCSPISGHRSVSWYQQTPGQGLQFLFEYFSETQRNKGNFPGRFSGRQFSNSRSEMNVSTLELGDSALYLCASSRGGQETQYFGPGTRLLVL.